This entry features one T cell receptor (beta chain) sequence. Which antigen it targets is not known. No per-base quality is available; no much larger clone lies one base away. The library was generated by PCR. Sequencing was performed on an Illumina HiSeq 2500. To reduce PCR and sequencing biases, unique molecular identifiers were incorporated into the TCR beta cDNA libraries. Every 1 to 10 million input T cells yielded 500,000 or so cDNA molecules, meaning each molecule approximated one T cell. The patient libraries were prepared and sequenced using the same protocol as the earlier healthy control dataset. Samples belonging to the same batch were prepared together, multiplexed and sequenced on a shared HiSeq lane. The study's own analysis went as follows. Raw barcoded reads were processed with MIGEC, discarding single-read molecular identifier groups before consensus assembly and CDR3 extraction. VDJtools was used for post-analysis of the clonotype tables, and diversity was normalized by down-sampling every dataset to the size of the smallest sample. In repertoire overlap clustering, CDR3 amino acid sequences, but not nucleotide sequences, were matched to correct batch-related cross-sample contamination. TCRdb ran its own pipeline on the public reads, namely fastp trimming at Q25 and MiXCR clone calling, and kept in-frame beta chains. Rows are unified per CDR3 protein, each entry keeping the most common DNA and genes. The V and J calls were determined by TCRdb, not by the authors. The sample has 650,000 to 850,000 distinct CDR3 sequences on record, 53% of them singletons. The ten top clones hold 4.6% of the sample.

The data were obtained in a study of post-analysis software for immune sequencing data (dated by TCRdb to between 2014 and 2017). Background for the entire study: Recorded disease courses included relapsing-remitting, secondary progressive and progressive-relapsing multiple sclerosis, with some patients lacking subtype annotation. The patient repertoires were set against around ten previously published healthy control repertoires from donors whose ages ranged from about 6 to 27 years. A subset of samples was prepared in parallel using single-end sample barcoding, then pooled and co-amplified after Illumina adapter ligation. General study outcomes and caveats: Significantly higher frequencies in patients than in controls were found for roughly 5 TRBV segments, including TRBV5-6, TRBV5-1 and TRBV20-1. The control group was slightly older than the multiple sclerosis patient group. Normalized Chao1 diversity was significantly lower in multiple sclerosis patients than controls, suggesting substantial peripheral T-cell clonal expansion. Direct clustering with F measure showed strong co-clustering of samples prepared in the same batch, prompting a batch-effect correction.

V is clipped by 2 bases and J by 8 bases, and the sequence between their germline boundaries is 5 bases long. CDR1 and CDR2 are drawn from the germline V gene (reference sequence): GTSNPN, SVGIG. The CDR3 starts with the cysteine, ends with the phenylalanine, and has 10 residues. Solely the CDR3 DNA is kept, with 30 bases framed from the first base. To demonstrate the VDJtools post-analysis software, TCR beta repertoires were profiled from the peripheral blood of more than ten young patients with multiple sclerosis. Multiple sclerosis patients were children and adolescents aged about 6 to 16 years. The sequencing input was blood. Recombination joined TRBV30 with TRBJ2-3; the D gene assignment is ambiguous. The sequence was obtained from a girl aged 5-17 years with multiple sclerosis. The CDR3 region has the sequence CAWSLLTQYF. The DNA sequence follows: TGTGCCTGGAGTCTTCTTACGCAGTATTTT.